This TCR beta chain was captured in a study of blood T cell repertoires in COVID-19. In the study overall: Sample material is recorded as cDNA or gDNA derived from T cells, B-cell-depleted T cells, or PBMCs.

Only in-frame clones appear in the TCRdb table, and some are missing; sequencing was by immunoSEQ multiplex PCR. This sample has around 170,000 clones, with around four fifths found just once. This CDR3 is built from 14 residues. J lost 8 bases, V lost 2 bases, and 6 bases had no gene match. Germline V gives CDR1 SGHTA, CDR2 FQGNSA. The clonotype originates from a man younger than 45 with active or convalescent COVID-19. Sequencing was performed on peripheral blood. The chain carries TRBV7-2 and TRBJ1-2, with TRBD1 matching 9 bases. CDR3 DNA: TGTGCCAGCAGCTTACGAACAGGGGGCAAGGGCTACACCTTC. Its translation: CASSLRTGGKGYTF.